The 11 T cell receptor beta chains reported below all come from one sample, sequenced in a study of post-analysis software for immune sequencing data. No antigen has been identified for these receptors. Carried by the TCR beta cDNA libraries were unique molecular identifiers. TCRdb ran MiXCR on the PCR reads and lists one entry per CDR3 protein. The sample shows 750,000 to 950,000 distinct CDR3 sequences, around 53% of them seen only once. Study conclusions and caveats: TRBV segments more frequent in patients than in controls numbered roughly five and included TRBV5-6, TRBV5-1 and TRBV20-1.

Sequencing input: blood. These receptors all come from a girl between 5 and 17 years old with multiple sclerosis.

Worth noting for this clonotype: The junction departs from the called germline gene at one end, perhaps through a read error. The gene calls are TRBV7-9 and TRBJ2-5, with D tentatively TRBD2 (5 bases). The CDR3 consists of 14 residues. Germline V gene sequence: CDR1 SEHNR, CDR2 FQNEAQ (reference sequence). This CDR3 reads CVSSSGEYQETQYF. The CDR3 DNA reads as TGTGTCAGCAGCTCCGGGGAGTACCAAGAGACCCAGTACTTC.

The CDR3: CASGQTGRETQYF. CDR3 sequence (DNA): TGTGCCAGCGGACAGACAGGGAGAGAGACCCAGTACTTC. V usage is TRBV11-2 and J usage is TRBJ2-5, with 7 bases matching TRBD1. This CDR3 is built from 13 residues. V shed 8 bases and J 4 bases; nucleotides not matched to a gene: 7. Germline CDR1 is SGHAT and CDR2 is FQNNGV. Using reference TRBV11-2 and TRBJ2-5 for the parts outside the CDR3, the full variable domain is EAGVAQSPRYKIIEKRQSVAFWCNPISGHATLYWYQQILGQGPKLLIQFQNNGVVDDSQLPKDRFSAERLKGVDSTLKIQPAKLEDSAVYLCASGQTGRETQYFGPGTRLLVL.

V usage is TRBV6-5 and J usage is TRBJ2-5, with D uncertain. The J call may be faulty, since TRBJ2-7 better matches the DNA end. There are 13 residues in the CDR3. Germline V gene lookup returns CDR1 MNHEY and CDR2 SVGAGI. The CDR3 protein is CASSYAGIYEQYF. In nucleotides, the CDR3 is TGTGCCAGCAGTTACGCCGGAATCTACGAGCAGTACTTC.

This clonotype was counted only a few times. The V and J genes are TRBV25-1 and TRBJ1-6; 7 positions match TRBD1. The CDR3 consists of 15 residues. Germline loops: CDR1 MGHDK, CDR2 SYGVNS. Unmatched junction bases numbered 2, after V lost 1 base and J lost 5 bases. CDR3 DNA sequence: TGTGCCAGCAGTGAATTTACAGGGGATAATTCACCCCTCCACTTT. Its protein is CASSEFTGDNSPLHF.

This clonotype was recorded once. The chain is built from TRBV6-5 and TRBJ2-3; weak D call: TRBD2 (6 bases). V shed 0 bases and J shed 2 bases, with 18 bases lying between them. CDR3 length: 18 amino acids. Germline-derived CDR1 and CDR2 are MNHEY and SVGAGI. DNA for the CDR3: TGTGCCAGCAGTTACTCCCTGAGGGCCGGGGAGGCCACAGATACGCAGTATTTT. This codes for CASSYSLRAGEATDTQYF.

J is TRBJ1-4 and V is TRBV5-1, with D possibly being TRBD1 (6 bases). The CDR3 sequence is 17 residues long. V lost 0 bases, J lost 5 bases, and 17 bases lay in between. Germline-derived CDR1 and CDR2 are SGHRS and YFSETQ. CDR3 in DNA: TGCGCCAGCAGCTTGGAACCCACAGGGAGGACAAATGAAAAACTGTTTTTT. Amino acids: CASSLEPTGRTNEKLFF. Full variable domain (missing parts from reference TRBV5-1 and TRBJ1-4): KAGVTQTPRYLIKTRGQQVTLSCSPISGHRSVSWYQQTPGQGLQFLFEYFSETQRNKGNFPGRFSGRQFSNSRSEMNVSTLELGDSALYLCASSLEPTGRTNEKLFFGSGTQLSVL.

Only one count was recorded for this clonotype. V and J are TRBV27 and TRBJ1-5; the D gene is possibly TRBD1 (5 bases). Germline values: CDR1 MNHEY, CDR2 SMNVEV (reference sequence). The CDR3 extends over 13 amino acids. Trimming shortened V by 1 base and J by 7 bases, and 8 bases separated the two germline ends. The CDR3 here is CASSLFRQQPQHF. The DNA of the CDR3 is TGTGCCAGCAGTTTATTTAGACAGCAGCCCCAGCATTTT.

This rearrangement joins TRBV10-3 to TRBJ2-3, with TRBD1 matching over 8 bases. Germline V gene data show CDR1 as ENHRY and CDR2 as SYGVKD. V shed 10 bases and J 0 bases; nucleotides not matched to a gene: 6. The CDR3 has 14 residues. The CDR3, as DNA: TGTGCCACAGGGACAGGCACTAGCACAGATACGCAGTATTTT. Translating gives CATGTGTSTDTQYF.

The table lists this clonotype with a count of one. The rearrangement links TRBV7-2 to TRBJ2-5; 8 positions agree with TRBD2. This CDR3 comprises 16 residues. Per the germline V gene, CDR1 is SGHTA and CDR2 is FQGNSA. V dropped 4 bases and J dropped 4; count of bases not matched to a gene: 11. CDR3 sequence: CASSSRSGGARETQYF. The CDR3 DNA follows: TGTGCCAGCAGCTCCCGCTCCGGGGGGGCGAGAGAGACCCAGTACTTC.

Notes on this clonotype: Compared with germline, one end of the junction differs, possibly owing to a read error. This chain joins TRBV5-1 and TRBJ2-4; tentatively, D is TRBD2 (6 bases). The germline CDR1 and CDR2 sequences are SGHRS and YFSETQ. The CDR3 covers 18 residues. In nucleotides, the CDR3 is TGCGCCAGCAGCGCTACCTTCAATCCCGAACTAGCCAAAAACATTCAATACTTC. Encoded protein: CASSATFNPELAKNIQYF.

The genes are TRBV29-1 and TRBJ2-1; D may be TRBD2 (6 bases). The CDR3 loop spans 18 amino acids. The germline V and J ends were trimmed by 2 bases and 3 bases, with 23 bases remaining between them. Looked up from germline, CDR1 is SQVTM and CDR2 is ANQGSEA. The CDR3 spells CSVEIRGGGTVGYNEQFF. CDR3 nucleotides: TGCAGCGTTGAAATTCGTGGTGGGGGGACCGTGGGCTACAATGAGCAGTTCTTC.